This T cell receptor beta chain emerged from a study of glioma-infiltrating T cells. Study in general: Samples included WHO grade II oligodendrogliomas or astrocytomas and initial-diagnosis grade IV glioblastomas. Presurgical dexamethasone in glioma patients lasted six or fewer days.

Concerning this clonotype: What it recognizes is unknown. This may be a read error, as it is one base from a much larger clone.

The iRepertoire nested amplicon-rescue multiplex PCR amplified TCR alpha and beta CDR3s from RNA. TCRdb re-analysed the multiplex PCR reads in MiXCR, keeping a single row per CDR3 protein. The data show about 380,000 distinct CDR3 sequences, with roughly two fifths seen just once and more than 10% held by the top ten. Study-level results: Patients with low tissue-blood divergence carried a signature set of shared blood CDR3 motifs.

Germline lookup yields CDR1 MNHNS and CDR2 SASEGT. The length of the CDR3 is 12 residues. Deletions cut 6 bases from V and 4 bases from J, with 8 bases between. The TCR was taken from a human donor with low-grade glioma or glioblastoma, undergoing nonglioma brain surgery, or in good health (not recorded which). The chain links TRBV6-1 to TRBJ2-3; D unresolved. Sequenced sample: glioma tissue, nonneoplastic brain tissue, or PBMCs (not recorded which). As DNA, the CDR3 is TGTGCCAGCAGAAGCAGGTCAGATACGCAGTATTTT. As protein: CASRSRSDTQYF.